The following is a T cell receptor (beta chain) sequence with its context. The data originate from a study of blood T cell repertoires in COVID-19. Study details: The origin of the acute and convalescent COVID-19 samples was the United States, Italy and Spain.

The germline V gene encodes CDR1 LGHDT and CDR2 YNNKEL (reference sequence). This CDR3 is 15 amino acids long. The V and J ends lost 1 base and 14 bases, in that order; junction bases with no gene match: 5. Under the authors' procedure: How many nucleated cells were present was estimated from reference gene primer amplification. The assay was immunoSEQ multiplex PCR, and TCRdb's table has in-frame clones only and misses some. V and J calls and clone size are copied from that table; D and trimming were computed from the DNA. The table shows roughly 400,000 clones, with more than 70% occurring only once. Adults between roughly 18 and 89 years of age took part from about two dozen US areas. Before they entered the study, exposed participants had met a COVID-19 case within 2 weeks.

This receptor was taken from a woman in her late teens or twenties who had been exposed to COVID-19. Sequencing was done on a sample of PBMCs or T cells enriched from blood (not recorded which). The genes are TRBV3-1 (or the pseudogene TRBV3-2) and TRBJ2-1, with 16 bases aligning to TRBD2. Here the CDR3 DNA reads TGTGCCAGCAGCCAAGCGGGACTAGCGGGGGGGCTGGAGTTCTTC. Encoded protein: CASSQAGLAGGLEFF.